The clone carrying this TCR beta chain was counted many times. Antigen unknown. Sequencing libraries made from TCR beta cDNA carried unique molecular identifiers. TCRdb called the PCR reads again in MiXCR, with one record for every CDR3 protein. Seen here are about 810,000 distinct CDR3 sequences, roughly 50% observed once, and the top ten hold under 6%. These data come from a study of post-analysis software for immune sequencing data. Study-wide findings and caveats: Normalized Chao1 diversity in multiple sclerosis patients fell significantly below that of controls.

Sequencing used blood. The sequence was obtained from a girl aged 5-17 years with multiple sclerosis.

Here the CDR3 reads CASSRSSGEEDTQYF. For the CDR3, the DNA is TGTGCCAGCAGCCGATCCTCGGGGGAAGAAGATACGCAGTATTTT. The chain recombines TRBV7-2 with TRBJ2-3; tentatively, D is TRBD2 (6 bases). Germline CDR1 and CDR2: SGHTA and FQGNSA. V lost 5 bases and J 5 bases, leaving 17 bases between the germline ends. The length of the CDR3 is 15 residues. The full variable domain, completed using reference TRBV7-2 and TRBJ2-3, is GAGVSQSPSNKVTEKGKDVELRCDPISGHTALYWYRQSLGQGLEFLIYFQGNSAPDKSGLPSDRFSAERTGGSVSTLTIQRTQQEDSAVYLCASSRSSGEEDTQYFGPGTRLTVL.